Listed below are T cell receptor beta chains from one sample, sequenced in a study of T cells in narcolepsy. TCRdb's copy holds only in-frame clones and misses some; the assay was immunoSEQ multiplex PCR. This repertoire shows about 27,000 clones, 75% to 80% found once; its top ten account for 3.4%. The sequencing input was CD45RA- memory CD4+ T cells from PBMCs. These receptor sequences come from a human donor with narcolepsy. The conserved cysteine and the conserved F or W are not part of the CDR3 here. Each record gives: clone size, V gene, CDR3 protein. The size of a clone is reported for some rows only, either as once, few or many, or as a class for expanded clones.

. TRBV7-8 ASSTYRGRTSGTQY
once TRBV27 ASSLLSGAANSPLH
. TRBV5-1 ASSSPQGGEQY
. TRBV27 ASSPEGAFFYQETQY
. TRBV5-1 ASSIPGQNYEQY
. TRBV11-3 ASSPGHRAF
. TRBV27 ASSLSTAGLPEQY
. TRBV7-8 ASSIRGNQPQH
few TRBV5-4 ASSPRSGGAWADTQY
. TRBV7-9 ASSQTTGFGEKLF
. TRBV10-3 AISESRDQF